The clone carrying this T cell receptor (beta chain) was recorded once. From germline, CDR1 is SQVTM and CDR2 ANQGSEA. The CDR3 sequence is 12 residues long. J gave up 6 bases and V 4 bases, and 6 bases lay outside the gene matches. Analysis of PBMCs was direct, with no culture step. Most PBMC samples had 400 to 550 ng input DNA in six replicates. Profiled with immunoSEQ multiplex PCR; TCRdb holds only in-frame clones, not every one. The profile shows around 6,500 clones, around 77% of them singletons. The sample originates from a study of neoadjuvant anti-PD-1 for oral cavity cancer. The sample was PBMCs, taken before nivolumab (anti-PD-1) treatment. The genes are TRBV29-1 and TRBJ2-7; 7 nucleotides align to TRBD1. This TCR came from a person aged 40 to 85 with oral cavity squamous cell carcinoma. The CDR3 here is CSVGTGGIEQYF. CDR3 bases: TGCAGCGTTGGGACAGGCGGAATCGAGCAGTACTTC.